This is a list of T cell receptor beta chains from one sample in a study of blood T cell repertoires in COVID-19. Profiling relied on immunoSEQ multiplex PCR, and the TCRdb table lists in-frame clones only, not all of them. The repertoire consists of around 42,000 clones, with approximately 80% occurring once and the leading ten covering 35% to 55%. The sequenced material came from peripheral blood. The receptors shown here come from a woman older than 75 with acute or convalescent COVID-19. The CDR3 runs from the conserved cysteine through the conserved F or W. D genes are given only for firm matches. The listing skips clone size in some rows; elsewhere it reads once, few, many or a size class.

CDR3nt: TGTGCCAGTAGTCCGCGCAACTTTAAGAACAGGGGCTACAATGAGCAGTTCTTC
CDR3aa: CASSPRNFKNRGYNEQFF
v_gene: TRBV19
j_gene: TRBJ2-1
abundance: .
d_gene: TRBD1

CDR3nt: TGTGCCACCAGTCGATTTGATGGGACAGGGCTGTTGGGAAACACCATATATTTT
CDR3aa: CATSRFDGTGLLGNTIYF
v_gene: TRBV24-1
j_gene: TRBJ1-3
abundance: .
d_gene: TRBD1

CDR3nt: TGTGCCAGCAGCTTGGGGACAGGGGGAACTAATGAAAAACTGTTTTTT
CDR3aa: CASSLGTGGTNEKLFF
v_gene: TRBV5-8
j_gene: TRBJ1-4
abundance: .
d_gene: TRBD1

CDR3nt: TGCAGCGGACTAGTCGAAGCAGATACGCAGTATTTT
CDR3aa: CSGLVEADTQYF
v_gene: TRBV29-1
j_gene: TRBJ2-3
abundance: .
d_gene: .

CDR3nt: TGCAGCGGGGGGGACAGCATGAACACTGAAGCTTTCTTT
CDR3aa: CSGGDSMNTEAFF
v_gene: TRBV29-1
j_gene: TRBJ1-1
abundance: .
d_gene: TRBD1

CDR3nt: TGTGCCAGCAGCCAAGGAGACACAGCGGGGCCTTTAGGGGATACGCAGTATTTT
CDR3aa: CASSQGDTAGPLGDTQYF
v_gene: TRBV4-2
j_gene: TRBJ2-3
abundance: .
d_gene: TRBD2

CDR3nt: TGTGCCAGCAGCTTAACGGGGTGGGGCTACACCTTC
CDR3aa: CASSLTGWGYTF
v_gene: TRBV7-9
j_gene: TRBJ1-2
abundance: .
d_gene: .

CDR3nt: TGTGCCAGCAAATTTAGCGGGAGCCAAGAGACCCAGTACTTC
CDR3aa: CASKFSGSQETQYF
v_gene: TRBV7-8
j_gene: TRBJ2-5
abundance: once
d_gene: TRBD2

CDR3nt: TGTGCCAGCAGATCAGGGGGCTATGAAAAACTGTTTTTT
CDR3aa: CASRSGGYEKLFF
v_gene: TRBV6-6
j_gene: TRBJ1-4
abundance: .
d_gene: TRBD1

CDR3nt: TGTGCCAGCACCGCCGACAGGAACACTGAAGCTTTCTTT
CDR3aa: CASTADRNTEAFF
v_gene: TRBV6-5
j_gene: TRBJ1-1
abundance: .
d_gene: .

CDR3nt: TGTGCCAGCTCACCGGAGGCTAACAGTCCGAATCAGCCCCAGCATTTT
CDR3aa: CASSPEANSPNQPQHF
v_gene: TRBV18
j_gene: TRBJ1-5
abundance: .
d_gene: .

CDR3nt: TGTGCCAGTAGTCCTCCACAGGGGGCTAATAGCAATCAGCCCCAGCATTTT
CDR3aa: CASSPPQGANSNQPQHF
v_gene: TRBV19
j_gene: TRBJ1-5
abundance: .
d_gene: TRBD1

CDR3nt: TGTGCCAGCAGTTACTCGGAGAGGAGGTCCAATGAGCAGTTCTTC
CDR3aa: CASSYSERRSNEQFF
v_gene: TRBV6-5
j_gene: TRBJ2-1
abundance: .
d_gene: .

CDR3nt: TGTGCCAGCAGCTTGCCGGGTTCCGATCTGTTTTTT
CDR3aa: CASSLPGSDLFF
v_gene: TRBV5-4
j_gene: TRBJ1-4
abundance: .
d_gene: .

CDR3nt: TGTGCCAGCAGTGAGCTGGGACAGGGTAATGAAAAACTGTTTTTT
CDR3aa: CASSELGQGNEKLFF
v_gene: TRBV2
j_gene: TRBJ1-4
abundance: .
d_gene: TRBD1

CDR3nt: TGTGCCAGCAGTGAAACGTCAGGAGGGGTCGTCTCCTTC
CDR3aa: CASSETSGGVVSF
v_gene: TRBV2
j_gene: TRBJ1-2
abundance: .
d_gene: .

CDR3nt: TGTGCCAGCAGCTTAGCTTGGAGCGGGGGGGCCGAGGCAGATACGCAGTATTTT
CDR3aa: CASSLAWSGGAEADTQYF
v_gene: TRBV7-9
j_gene: TRBJ2-3
abundance: .
d_gene: TRBD2

CDR3nt: TGTGCCAGCAGTGAATCCGGGAGGACGCAGTATTTT
CDR3aa: CASSESGRTQYF
v_gene: TRBV2
j_gene: TRBJ2-3
abundance: .
d_gene: TRBD2

CDR3nt: TGTGCCAGCAGCTTCCTATACGAAGGGGGCCATGGCTACACCTTC
CDR3aa: CASSFLYEGGHGYTF
v_gene: TRBV3-1/TRBV3-2
j_gene: TRBJ1-2
abundance: .
d_gene: TRBD1

CDR3nt: TGTGCCAGTAGTACCGGGACAGTAAGAAATTCACCCCTCCACTTT
CDR3aa: CASSTGTVRNSPLHF
v_gene: TRBV19
j_gene: TRBJ1-6
abundance: .
d_gene: TRBD1

CDR3nt: TGTGCCAGCAGCTTTATATGGGGGACTTCTTCTCCTGAGCAGTTCTTC
CDR3aa: CASSFIWGTSSPEQFF
v_gene: TRBV5-6
j_gene: TRBJ2-1
abundance: .
d_gene: .

CDR3nt: TGCGCCAGCAGCTTGCTCGCGGGGGGGCCTACAGATACGCAGTATTTT
CDR3aa: CASSLLAGGPTDTQYF
v_gene: TRBV5-1
j_gene: TRBJ2-3
abundance: .
d_gene: TRBD2

CDR3nt: TGCGCCAGCAGCTTGGAAGGGAGCTCCTATAATTCACCCCTCCACTTT
CDR3aa: CASSLEGSSYNSPLHF
v_gene: TRBV5-1
j_gene: TRBJ1-6
abundance: .
d_gene: .

CDR3nt: TGTGCCAGCTCACCCAAGACAGGGCCCCTGTTTTTT
CDR3aa: CASSPKTGPLFF
v_gene: TRBV18
j_gene: TRBJ1-4
abundance: .
d_gene: TRBD1

CDR3nt: TGTGCCAGCAGAAGAACAGAAAAACTGTTTTTT
CDR3aa: CASRRTEKLFF
v_gene: TRBV2
j_gene: TRBJ1-4
abundance: .
d_gene: .

CDR3nt: TGTGCCTGGAGCTCGGACAGGGGGGGAGAAAAACTGTTTTTT
CDR3aa: CAWSSDRGGEKLFF
v_gene: TRBV30
j_gene: TRBJ1-4
abundance: .
d_gene: TRBD1

CDR3nt: TGTGCCAGCAGCGTCCAGCGGGGAGACGCGAACACCGGGGAGCTGTTTTTT
CDR3aa: CASSVQRGDANTGELFF
v_gene: TRBV9
j_gene: TRBJ2-2
abundance: .
d_gene: TRBD2

CDR3nt: TGTGCCAGCAGCGTGGGTACCGGACAGGGGTATGGCTACACCTTC
CDR3aa: CASSVGTGQGYGYTF
v_gene: TRBV9
j_gene: TRBJ1-2
abundance: once
d_gene: TRBD1

CDR3nt: TGTGCCAGCAGTTACTCGACGGGACAGGGGAGGGCAGATACGCAGTATTTT
CDR3aa: CASSYSTGQGRADTQYF
v_gene: TRBV6-2/TRBV6-3
j_gene: TRBJ2-3
abundance: .
d_gene: TRBD1

CDR3nt: TGCGCCAGCAGCTTCTTTCAGGGGGCGATTTTTGGGGCCAACGTCCTGACTTTC
CDR3aa: CASSFFQGAIFGANVLTF
v_gene: TRBV5-1
j_gene: TRBJ2-6
abundance: .
d_gene: TRBD1

CDR3nt: TGTGCCAGCAGTGGGACAGGGCAACTTGCAACAGATACGCAGTATTTT
CDR3aa: CASSGTGQLATDTQYF
v_gene: TRBV2
j_gene: TRBJ2-3
abundance: .
d_gene: TRBD1

CDR3nt: TGTGCCAGCAGGTCTGACATCGCTTCACCCCTCCACTTT
CDR3aa: CASRSDIASPLHF
v_gene: TRBV2
j_gene: TRBJ1-6
abundance: .
d_gene: .

CDR3nt: TGTGCCTGGAGTGAACAGGGGAATCAGCCCCAGCATTTT
CDR3aa: CAWSEQGNQPQHF
v_gene: TRBV30
j_gene: TRBJ1-5
abundance: .
d_gene: TRBD1

CDR3nt: TGCGCCAGCAGGAAGACAGTATCTATCTACGAGCAGTACTTC
CDR3aa: CASRKTVSIYEQYF
v_gene: TRBV23-1
j_gene: TRBJ2-7
abundance: .
d_gene: .

CDR3nt: TGTGCCAGTAGTATCGGGCAGGGGGCGACGGATGGCTACACCTTC
CDR3aa: CASSIGQGATDGYTF
v_gene: TRBV19
j_gene: TRBJ1-2
abundance: few
d_gene: TRBD1

CDR3nt: TGTGCTCTAGACAGGGCCTCTGGAAACACCATATATTTT
CDR3aa: CALDRASGNTIYF
v_gene: TRBV30
j_gene: TRBJ1-3
abundance: .
d_gene: TRBD1

CDR3nt: TGTGCCAGCAGCGGGACAGGGGCTCCCTACGAGCAGTACTTC
CDR3aa: CASSGTGAPYEQYF
v_gene: TRBV11-3
j_gene: TRBJ2-7
abundance: .
d_gene: TRBD1

CDR3nt: TGCGCCAGCGGAAGGGGACAGGATAATTCACCCCTCCACTTT
CDR3aa: CASGRGQDNSPLHF
v_gene: TRBV5-1
j_gene: TRBJ1-6
abundance: .
d_gene: TRBD1

CDR3nt: TGTGCCAGCAGCTTAGGAGGTACCGGGACAGGCTACTATGGCTACACCTTC
CDR3aa: CASSLGGTGTGYYGYTF
v_gene: TRBV11-3
j_gene: TRBJ1-2
abundance: .
d_gene: TRBD1

CDR3nt: TGTGCCAGTAGTTGGGGCGGCTCTAATGAAAAACTGTTTTTT
CDR3aa: CASSWGGSNEKLFF
v_gene: TRBV19
j_gene: TRBJ1-4
abundance: .
d_gene: .

CDR3nt: TGTGCCAGCAGTCTGCCGGGACAGGGAGGGGGGGTTTCCTACGAGCAGTACTTC
CDR3aa: CASSLPGQGGGVSYEQYF
v_gene: TRBV2
j_gene: TRBJ2-7
abundance: .
d_gene: TRBD1

CDR3nt: TGTGCCAGCAGTTTCAACAGGGATTCACCCCTCCACTTT
CDR3aa: CASSFNRDSPLHF
v_gene: TRBV12-3/TRBV12-4
j_gene: TRBJ1-6
abundance: .
d_gene: .

CDR3nt: TGCGCCAGCAGGCAGGATAATTCACCCCTCCACTTT
CDR3aa: CASRQDNSPLHF
v_gene: TRBV5-1
j_gene: TRBJ1-6
abundance: .
d_gene: .

CDR3nt: TGTGCCAGCACCAACGGGCAGGGGAACACTGAAGCTTTCTTT
CDR3aa: CASTNGQGNTEAFF
v_gene: TRBV6-5
j_gene: TRBJ1-1
abundance: .
d_gene: .

CDR3nt: TGTGCCAGCGGATTACTAGCGGGGGCACAATACGAGCAGTACTTC
CDR3aa: CASGLLAGAQYEQYF
v_gene: TRBV25-1
j_gene: TRBJ2-7
abundance: .
d_gene: TRBD2

CDR3nt: TGTGCCAGCAGCCTATTAAGCTCCTACAATGAGCAGTTCTTC
CDR3aa: CASSLLSSYNEQFF
v_gene: TRBV5-8
j_gene: TRBJ2-1
abundance: .
d_gene: .